This entry lists 26 T cell receptor beta chains sequenced from one sample in a study of CD8 T cells in ankylosing spondylitis. TCRdb re-called the 5' RACE reads with MiXCR, one entry per CDR3 protein. In the table there are some 200,000 distinct CDR3 sequences, roughly 13% of which are singletons. Sequenced material: blood, either unsorted or a sorted T cell fraction (not recorded which). The receptors shown here come from a male donor with ankylosing spondylitis or in good health (not recorded which).

The rearrangement uses TRBV27 and TRBJ2-7; D is unresolved. Germline values: CDR1 MNHEY, CDR2 SMNVEV (reference sequence). V was clipped by 5 bases and J by 1 base, with 12 bases between them. The CDR3 loop spans 14 amino acids. In DNA form, the CDR3 reads TGTGCCAGCAGTAGGTCAGATCTTTCCTACGAGCAGTACTTC. Translation: CASSRSDLSYEQYF.

This clonotype was picked up a small number of times. J is TRBJ1-2 and V is TRBV28; no clear D gene. Deletions cut 5 bases from V and 4 bases from J, with 20 bases between. The CDR3 contains 16 residues. Germline CDR1 is MDHEN and CDR2 is SYDVKM. Written as DNA, the CDR3 is TGTGCCAGCAGTCCTAGGACGGAACCGTTGGGCTATGGCTACACCTTC. Residues: CASSPRTEPLGYGYTF.

At least ten counts were recorded for this clonotype. The chain links TRBV27 to TRBJ2-2, with 9 bases identical to TRBD2. V dropped 2 bases and J dropped 1; count of bases not matched to a gene: 5. Germline CDR1 is MNHEY and CDR2 is SMNVEV (reference sequence). The CDR3 loop spans 17 amino acids. CDR3 residues: CASSLGTSWENTGELFF. The CDR3 DNA is TGTGCCAGCAGTTTAGGGACTAGCTGGGAGAACACCGGGGAGCTGTTTTTT.

This chain uses TRBV3-1 with TRBJ2-1, with D perhaps being TRBD1 or TRBD2 (5 bases each). The CDR3 has 14 residues. Trimming shortened V by 3 bases and J by 7 bases, and 13 bases separated the two germline ends. The germline V gene has CDR1 LGHDT and CDR2 YNNKEL (reference sequence). The CDR3 sequence is CASSQGPSGNEQFF. The CDR3 nucleotides are TGTGCCAGCAGCCAGGGACCCTCGGGGAATGAGCAGTTCTTC.

This chain joins TRBV4-1 and TRBJ1-3; tentative D call: TRBD1 (5 bases). CDR3 length: 14 amino acids. Germline V lookup: CDR1 MGHRA, CDR2 YSYEKL. Trimming took 5 bases from V and 3 from J, leaving 11 bases between them. CDR3 amino acids: CASSFRQHGNTIYF. The CDR3, as DNA: TGCGCCAGCAGCTTTCGACAGCATGGAAACACCATATATTTT.

This clonotype came up many times. The rearrangement uses TRBV4-1 and TRBJ1-2; unclear D gene. The CDR3 covers 12 residues. Per the germline V gene, CDR1 is MGHRA and CDR2 is YSYEKL. Between the trimmed V and J ends, which lost 6 bases and 4 bases, there was a span of 9 bases. CDR3 nucleotides: TGCGCCAGCAGTGGTCGGCCCTATGGCTACACCTTC. It translates to CASSGRPYGYTF.

About this clonotype itself: At one boundary the junction diverges from the germline segment, which might be a read error. The chain is built from TRBV5-6 and TRBJ2-1; the match to TRBD2 covers 8 bases. This CDR3 is built from 14 residues. CDR1 is SGHDT, CDR2 YYEEEE, per germline. The CDR3 spells CASSGEAGAYEHFF. DNA for the CDR3: TGTGCCAGCAGCGGGGAAGCGGGAGCCTATGAGCATTTCTTC.

This clonotype was detected a few times. The chain links TRBV28 to TRBJ2-7; 8 bases are a match to TRBD1. V lost 3 bases to trimming and J lost 0 bases; unmatched junction nucleotides: 13. CDR3 length: 18 residues. From germline, CDR1 is MDHEN and CDR2 SYDVKM. CDR3 nucleotide sequence: TGTGCCAGCAGTTTGAATCGAGACAGGGGCCGTAGCTCCTACGAGCAGTACTTC. Its translation is CASSLNRDRGRSSYEQYF.

This clonotype has just a few counts. The gene calls are TRBV4-1 and TRBJ1-2; no clear D gene. The CDR3 loop spans 12 amino acids. Germline CDR1 is MGHRA and CDR2 is YSYEKL. Trimming took 3 bases from V and 7 from J, leaving 9 bases between them. DNA of the CDR3: TGCGCCAGCAGCCATGGCTTGGGTGGCTACACCTTC. Amino acid sequence: CASSHGLGGYTF.

The CDR3 loop reads CATSREEIGNTEAFF. The CDR3 bases are TGTGCCACCAGCAGAGAGGAAATAGGGAACACTGAAGCTTTCTTT. The rearrangement links TRBV15 to TRBJ1-1, with unresolved D. Between the trimmed V and J ends, which lost 0 bases and 1 base, there was a span of 9 bases. The CDR3 is 15 residues long. CDR1 and CDR2 from the germline V gene are LNHNV and YYDKDF (reference sequence).

This clonotype was counted many times. The chain joins TRBV29-1 to TRBJ2-7; D might be TRBD2 (6 bases). This CDR3 is built from 13 residues. The germline gives CDR1 SQVTM, CDR2 ANQGSEA. Trimming took off 0 bases at V and 7 bases at J, with 13 bases between the two ends. The CDR3 spells CSVEEVRAGEQYF. The CDR3 nucleotides read TGCAGCGTTGAAGAGGTACGGGCGGGAGAGCAGTACTTC.

The V call is TRBV27, the J call TRBJ1-6; D remains unclear. Germline loops: CDR1 MNHEY, CDR2 SMNVEV (reference sequence). This CDR3 has 13 amino acids. V gave up 6 bases and J gave up 7 bases, with 10 bases separating them. CDR3 nucleotide sequence: TGTGCCAGCAGACCCGGACTCAATTCACCCCTCCACTTT. This encodes CASRPGLNSPLHF.

The rearrangement joins TRBV2 to TRBJ2-7; 10 bases map to TRBD1. The germline CDR1 and CDR2 sequences are SNHLY and FYNNEI. CDR3 length equals 13 residues. V dropped 8 bases and J dropped 7; count of bases not matched to a gene: 8. CDR3 protein: CASSGQGTGEQYF. CDR3 in DNA: TGTGCCAGCTCGGGACAGGGGACGGGGGAGCAGTACTTC.

V gene TRBV7-9 combines with J gene TRBJ2-7, with D possibly TRBD2 on 5 matching bases. Germline lookup yields CDR1 SEHNR and CDR2 FQNEAQ (reference sequence). Trimming removed 7 bases from V and 6 bases from J, with 19 bases in between. The CDR3 has 14 amino acids. The CDR3 sequence is CASTGITAGTEQYF. In DNA form, the CDR3 reads TGTGCCAGCACCGGGATCACGGCGGGCACCGAGCAGTACTTC.

This clonotype was recorded a few times. This chain links TRBV4-1 with TRBJ2-5; TRBD2 matches 11 bases. The germline gives CDR1 MGHRA, CDR2 YSYEKL. V gave up 4 bases and J gave up 5 bases; unmatched junction bases: 6. This CDR3 is 15 amino acids long. The CDR3 region has the DNA TGCGCCAGCAGCCTTAGCGGGGGGGCCGGGGAGACCCAGTACTTC. It encodes CASSLSGGAGETQYF.

The V gene is TRBV9, the J gene TRBJ2-1; a possible D gene is TRBD2 (5 bases). Trimming shortened V by 5 bases and J by 0 bases, and 12 bases separated the two germline ends. The CDR3 is 15 amino acids. Germline V lookup: CDR1 SGDLS, CDR2 YYNGEE. The CDR3 nucleotides read TGTGCCAGCAGGCCGAGCGGTAGCTCCTACAATGAGCAGTTCTTC. Its translation is CASRPSGSSYNEQFF.

V gene TRBV6-1 combines with J gene TRBJ2-7; D not certain. Trimming shortened V by 2 bases and J by 4 bases, and 6 bases separated the two germline ends. This CDR3 has 12 amino acids. Germline V lookup: CDR1 MNHNS, CDR2 SASEGT. The DNA of the CDR3 is TGTGCCAGCAGTGAATTCGGATACGAGCAGTACTTC. Translating gives CASSEFGYEQYF.

This clonotype was picked up a small number of times. The rearrangement uses TRBV27 and TRBJ2-7; 9 bases map to TRBD1. CDR1 is MNHEY and CDR2 is SMNVEV in the germline V gene (reference sequence). The CDR3 is 15 residues long. The V and J ends lost 3 bases and 7 bases, in that order; junction bases with no gene match: 10. Here the CDR3 reads CASSFSWDRDVEQYF. In nucleotides, the CDR3 is TGTGCCAGCAGTTTTTCCTGGGACAGGGACGTAGAGCAGTACTTC.

This clonotype was found a few times. The chain combines TRBV12-5 with TRBJ1-1; D is unclear. CDR1 is LGHNT, CDR2 FRNRAP, per germline. CDR3 length equals 14 residues. V was cut by 5 bases and J by 2 bases, with 12 bases left in between. This CDR3 is CASGLTPGNTEAFF. Written as DNA, the CDR3 is TGTGCTAGTGGTCTCACTCCAGGTAACACTGAAGCTTTCTTT.

This sequence joins TRBV30 and TRBJ2-7, with 9 bases identical to TRBD1. This CDR3 has 14 residues. Trimming cost V 2 bases and J 1 base; bases outside gene matches: 3. CDR1 and CDR2 (germline): GTSNPN, SVGIG (reference sequence). This CDR3 is CAWSTGGWSYEQYF. The DNA for the CDR3 is TGTGCCTGGAGTACAGGGGGCTGGTCCTACGAGCAGTACTTC.

This clonotype was observed a handful of times. The rearrangement links TRBV6-5 to TRBJ2-3; no firm D call. Between the trimmed V and J ends, which lost 2 bases and 1 base, there was a span of 7 bases. CDR3 size: 14 residues. From germline, CDR1 is MNHEY and CDR2 SVGAGI. The CDR3 DNA sequence: TGTGCCAGCAGTTACGCTCTGGGCACAGATACGCAGTATTTT. Residues: CASSYALGTDTQYF.

In this sample, this clonotype turned up a few times. The chain carries TRBV27 and TRBJ1-3, with 8 bases aligning to TRBD1. The CDR3 sequence is 17 residues long. Per germline, CDR1 MNHEY and CDR2 SMNVEV (reference sequence). The J segment lost 4 bases and the V segment lost 5 bases, leaving 13 bases of the junction unmatched. CDR3 nucleotide sequence: TGTGCCAGCAGTCTCTTTCGGGACAGGCTTAGAGGAAACACCATATATTTT. It yields the protein CASSLFRDRLRGNTIYF.

The V and J genes are TRBV20-1 and TRBJ2-5; tentative D call: TRBD2 (7 bases). The ends were cut back, 0 bases at V and 4 bases at J, with 9 bases in the middle. There are 13 residues in the CDR3. Germline V lookup: CDR1 DFQATT, CDR2 SNEGSKA (reference sequence). CDR3 amino acids: CSAREGGRETQYF. CDR3 bases: TGCAGTGCTAGAGAGGGGGGGCGAGAGACCCAGTACTTC.

The rearrangement uses TRBV12-3 or TRBV12-4 and TRBJ1-2; no clear D gene. The CDR3 loop spans 12 amino acids. V lost 2 bases and J 4 bases, leaving 5 bases between the germline ends. CDR3 sequence reads: CASSLSVYGYTF. CDR3 DNA: TGTGCCAGCAGTTTATCGGTCTATGGCTACACCTTC.

This clonotype was counted at least ten times. The genes are TRBV7-2 and TRBJ1-4, with no clear D. Trimming shortened V by 3 bases and J by 8 bases, and 13 bases separated the two germline ends. The CDR3 covers 14 residues. Germline lookup yields CDR1 SGHTA and CDR2 FQGNSA. CDR3 DNA sequence: TGTGCCAGCAGCTTCCCAGGAGCCCGCGAAAAACTGTTTTTT. Its protein product is CASSFPGAREKLFF. Together with reference TRBV7-2 and TRBJ1-4, the CDR3 gives the full variable domain: GAGVSQSPSNKVTEKGKDVELRCDPISGHTALYWYRQSLGQGLEFLIYFQGNSAPDKSGLPSDRFSAERTGGSVSTLTIQRTQQEDSAVYLCASSFPGAREKLFFGSGTQLSVL.

This clonotype was observed many times. This sequence joins TRBV29-1 and TRBJ1-6, with D maybe TRBD1 (6 bases). CDR1 is SQVTM, CDR2 ANQGSEA, per germline. This CDR3 comprises 15 residues. The V end lost 4 bases, the J end lost 5 bases, and 15 bases lay between the germline ends. The CDR3 nucleotides are TGCAGCGTTGGTCGAGGGGGGACCAATAATTCACCCCTCCACTTT. It translates to CSVGRGGTNNSPLHF.